The 3 T cell receptor beta chains below were found in one sample sequenced in a study of response to subunit inactivated influenza vaccine (dated by TCRdb to the late 2010s). The library relied on RT-PCR. The reads were generated on an Illumina HiSeq 2500. TCRdb itself trimmed the public reads at Q25 with fastp, ran MiXCR and retained productive beta chains. Rows with one shared CDR3 protein collapse into an entry with the most common genes and DNA. The sample table shows some 190,000 distinct CDR3 sequences, and approximately 15% are seen once. Jointly, the top ten make up roughly 26% of the sample. The source was CD8+ T cells sorted from PBMCs, collected roughly 5 days after vaccination. The receptors derive from a man aged 50-60 years who received an inactivated influenza vaccine. Donor details come from another sample of the same person, matched by shared clones.

This clonotype was picked up many times. The CDR3 region is CASSQDEDRTYNEQFF. The CDR3 DNA sequence: TGTGCCAGCAGCCAAGACGAGGACAGGACCTACAATGAGCAGTTCTTC. The chain is built from TRBV4-2 and TRBJ2-1, with TRBD1 identical over 7 bases. CDR3 length: 16 amino acids. Per the germline V gene, CDR1 is LGHNA and CDR2 is YNFKEQ. After removal of 0 bases from V and 2 bases from J, the junction contained 4 bases not matched to a gene.

At least ten counts were recorded for this clonotype. The chain is built from TRBV20-1 and TRBJ2-7; D perhaps matches TRBD1 (5 bases). The V gene's germline CDR1 is DFQATT and CDR2 SNEGSKA (reference sequence). This CDR3 region has 15 residues. The V end lost 6 bases, the J end lost 0 bases, and 18 bases lay between the germline ends. CDR3 sequence: CSAPPPERGSYEQYF. The CDR3 nucleotides read TGCAGTGCGCCCCCCCCGGAAAGGGGCTCCTACGAGCAGTACTTC.

This clonotype was counted between two and nine times. The chain recombines TRBV6-2 or TRBV6-3 with TRBJ1-2; no firm D call. The CDR3 length is 14 residues. Germline V gene data show CDR1 as MNHEY and CDR2 as SVGEGT. The V end lost 2 bases, the J end lost 2 bases, and 9 bases lay between the germline ends. The CDR3: CASSYRSANYGYTF. The CDR3 DNA follows: TGTGCCAGCAGTTACCGCTCAGCCAACTATGGCTACACCTTC.